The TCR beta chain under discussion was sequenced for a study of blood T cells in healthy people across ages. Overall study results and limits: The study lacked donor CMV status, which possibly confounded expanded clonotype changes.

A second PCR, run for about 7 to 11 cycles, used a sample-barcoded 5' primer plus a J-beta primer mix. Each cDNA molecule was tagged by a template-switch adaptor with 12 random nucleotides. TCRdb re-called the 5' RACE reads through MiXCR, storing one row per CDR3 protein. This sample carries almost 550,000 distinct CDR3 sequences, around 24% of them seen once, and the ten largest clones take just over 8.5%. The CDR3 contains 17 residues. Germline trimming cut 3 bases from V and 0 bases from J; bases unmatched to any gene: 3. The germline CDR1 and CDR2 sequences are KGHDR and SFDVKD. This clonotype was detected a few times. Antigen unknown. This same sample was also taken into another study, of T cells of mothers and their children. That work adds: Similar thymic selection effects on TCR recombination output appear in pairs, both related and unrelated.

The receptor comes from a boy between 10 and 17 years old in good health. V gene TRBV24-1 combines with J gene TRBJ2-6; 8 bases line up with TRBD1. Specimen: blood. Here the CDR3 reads CATSDGQGFSGANVLTF. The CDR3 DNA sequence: TGTGCCACCAGTGATGGACAGGGTTTCTCTGGGGCCAACGTCCTGACTTTC.